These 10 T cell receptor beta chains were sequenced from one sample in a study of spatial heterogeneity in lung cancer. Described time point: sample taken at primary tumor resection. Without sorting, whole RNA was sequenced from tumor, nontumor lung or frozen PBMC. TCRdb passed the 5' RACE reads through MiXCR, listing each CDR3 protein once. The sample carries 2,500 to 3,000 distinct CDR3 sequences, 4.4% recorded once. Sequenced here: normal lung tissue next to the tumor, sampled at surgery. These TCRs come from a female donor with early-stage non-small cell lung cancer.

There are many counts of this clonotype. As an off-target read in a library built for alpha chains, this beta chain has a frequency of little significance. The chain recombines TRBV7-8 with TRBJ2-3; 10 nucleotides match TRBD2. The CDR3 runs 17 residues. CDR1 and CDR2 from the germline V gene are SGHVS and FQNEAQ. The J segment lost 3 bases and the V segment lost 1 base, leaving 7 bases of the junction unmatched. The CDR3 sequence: CASSLGVAGGLTDTQYF. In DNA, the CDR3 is TGTGCCAGCAGCTTAGGAGTAGCGGGGGGCTTAACAGATACGCAGTATTTT.

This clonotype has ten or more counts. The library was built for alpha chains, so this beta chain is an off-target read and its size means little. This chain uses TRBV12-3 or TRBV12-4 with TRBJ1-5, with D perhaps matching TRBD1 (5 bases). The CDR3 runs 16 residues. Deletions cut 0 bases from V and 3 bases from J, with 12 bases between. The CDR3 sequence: CASSLALSGPNQPQHF. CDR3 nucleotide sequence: TGTGCCAGCAGTTTAGCGCTTTCGGGGCCCAATCAGCCCCAGCATTTT.

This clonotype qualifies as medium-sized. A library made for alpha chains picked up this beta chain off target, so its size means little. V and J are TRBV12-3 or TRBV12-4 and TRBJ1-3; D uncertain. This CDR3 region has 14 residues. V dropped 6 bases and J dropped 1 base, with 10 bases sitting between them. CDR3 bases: TGTGCCAGCAGGCGACAATCTTCTGGAAACACCATATATTTT. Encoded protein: CASRRQSSGNTIYF.

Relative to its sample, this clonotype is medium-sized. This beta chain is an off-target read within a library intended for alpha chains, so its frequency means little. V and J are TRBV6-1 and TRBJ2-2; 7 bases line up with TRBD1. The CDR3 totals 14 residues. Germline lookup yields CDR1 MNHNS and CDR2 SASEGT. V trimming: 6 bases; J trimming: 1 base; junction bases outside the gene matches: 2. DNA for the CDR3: TGTGCCAGCAGGGGACAGTTGAACACCGGGGAGCTGTTTTTT. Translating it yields CASRGQLNTGELFF.

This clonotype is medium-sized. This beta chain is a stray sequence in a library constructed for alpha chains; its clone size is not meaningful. This CDR3 reads CASSSLRIRTHHLTF. CDR3 nucleotides: TGTGCCAGCAGCTCCTTGCGTATTCGGACACATCACCTGACTTTC. The chain carries TRBV5-6 and TRBJ2-6; the D gene is possibly TRBD1 (5 bases). Germline V gene lookup returns CDR1 SGHDT and CDR2 YYEEEE. Trimming stripped 3 bases from V and 15 bases from J, with 22 bases between. There are 15 residues in the CDR3.

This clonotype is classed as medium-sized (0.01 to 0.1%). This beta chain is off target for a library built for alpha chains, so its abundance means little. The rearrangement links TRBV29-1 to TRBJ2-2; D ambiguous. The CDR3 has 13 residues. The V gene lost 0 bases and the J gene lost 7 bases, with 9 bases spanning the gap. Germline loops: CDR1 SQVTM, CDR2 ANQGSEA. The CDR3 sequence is CSVEERINGELFF. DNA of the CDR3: TGCAGCGTTGAAGAGCGAATCAACGGGGAGCTGTTTTTT.

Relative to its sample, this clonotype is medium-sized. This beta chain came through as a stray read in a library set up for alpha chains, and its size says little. CDR3 amino acids: CASSLKAGGLYNEQFF. CDR3 bases: TGTGCCAGCAGCTTAAAAGCGGGGGGCCTATACAATGAGCAGTTCTTC. The chain joins TRBV7-2 to TRBJ2-1, with TRBD2 identical over 9 bases. The CDR3 loop spans 16 amino acids. The J segment lost 4 bases and the V segment lost 2 bases, leaving 6 bases of the junction unmatched. Germline V gene data show CDR1 as SGHTA and CDR2 as FQGNSA.

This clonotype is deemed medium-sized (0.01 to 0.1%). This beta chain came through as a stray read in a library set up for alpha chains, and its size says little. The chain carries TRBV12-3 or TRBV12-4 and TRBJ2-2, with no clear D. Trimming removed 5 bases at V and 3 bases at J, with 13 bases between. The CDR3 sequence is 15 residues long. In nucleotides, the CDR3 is TGTGCCAGCAGTCCTGCCGGCTTGGACACCGGGGAGCTGTTTTTT. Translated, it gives CASSPAGLDTGELFF.

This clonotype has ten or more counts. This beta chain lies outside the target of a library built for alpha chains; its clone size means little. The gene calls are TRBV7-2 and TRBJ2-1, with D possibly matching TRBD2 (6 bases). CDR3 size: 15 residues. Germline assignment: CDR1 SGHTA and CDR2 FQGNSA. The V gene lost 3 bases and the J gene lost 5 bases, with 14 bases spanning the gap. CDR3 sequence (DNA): TGTGCCAGCAGCTTGGATAGCGGAACCCACAATGAGCAGTTCTTC. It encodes CASSLDSGTHNEQFF.

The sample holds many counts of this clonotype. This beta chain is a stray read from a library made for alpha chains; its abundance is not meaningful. The CDR3 region is CASSLYDLQGPQHF. The CDR3 DNA reads as TGTGCCAGCAGTTTATATGACCTCCAGGGGCCCCAGCATTTT. This chain joins TRBV28 and TRBJ1-5; a possible D gene is TRBD1 (5 bases). This CDR3 has 14 amino acids. V was cut by 1 base and J by 9 bases, with 13 bases left in between. CDR1 and CDR2 (germline): MDHEN, SYDVKM. Full variable domain (remainder filled in from reference TRBV28 and TRBJ1-5): DVKVTQSSRYLVKRTGEKVFLECVQDMDHENMFWYRQDPGLGLRLIYFSYDVKMKEKGDIPEGYSVSREKKERFSLILESASTNQTSMYLCASSLYDLQGPQHFGDGTRLSIL.